Here is one T cell receptor (beta chain) with its context. Its antigen remains unidentified. This sample stems from a study of type 1 regulatory T cells. The wider study: T-allo10 is an in vitro-generated, Tr1-enriched CD4 T cell product specific for alloantigen.

TCRdb reprocessed the reads with MiXCR, giving one entry per CDR3 protein. The sample carries some 21,000 distinct CDR3 sequences, roughly 50% recorded once. The sample consisted of cultured T cells, either the whole culture or a sorted T cell fraction (not recorded which). This receptor was obtained from a human donor in good health.

The CDR3 DNA reads TGTGCCATCAGTGAGCTTTTGAATTCACCCCTCCACTTT. It yields the protein CAISELLNSPLHF. The chain joins TRBV10-3 to TRBJ1-6; unclear D gene. The V and J ends lost 2 bases and 7 bases respectively, with 6 bases between them. Per the germline V gene, CDR1 is ENHRY and CDR2 is SYGVKD. CDR3 length equals 13 residues.